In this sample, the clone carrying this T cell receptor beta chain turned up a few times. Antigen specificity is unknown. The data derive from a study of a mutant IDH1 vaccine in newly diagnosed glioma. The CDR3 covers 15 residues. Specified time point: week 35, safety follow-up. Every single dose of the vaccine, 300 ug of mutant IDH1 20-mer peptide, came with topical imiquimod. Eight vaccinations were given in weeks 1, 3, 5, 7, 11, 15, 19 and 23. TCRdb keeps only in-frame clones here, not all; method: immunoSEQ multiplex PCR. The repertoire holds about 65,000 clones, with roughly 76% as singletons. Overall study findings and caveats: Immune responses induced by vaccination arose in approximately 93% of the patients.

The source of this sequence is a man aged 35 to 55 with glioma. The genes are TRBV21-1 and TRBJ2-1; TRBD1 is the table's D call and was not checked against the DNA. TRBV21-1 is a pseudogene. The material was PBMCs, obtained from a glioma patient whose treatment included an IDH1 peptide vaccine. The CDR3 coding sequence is TGTGCCAGCAGCAAACCCGCCAGGGCCTACAATGAGCAGTTCTTC. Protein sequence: CASSKPARAYNEQFF.